A single sample gave rise to the 3 T cell receptor beta chains below, sequenced in a study of Graves' ophthalmopathy and Graves' hyperthyroidism listed by TCRdb under 2018. For sequencing, an Illumina HiSeq 2000 was employed. For repertoire sequencing, the TCR beta CDR3 regions were amplified from RNA transcripts. A first-round RT-PCR used HTBI primers with the Qiagen OneStep RT-PCR kit, followed by a second-round multiplex PCR, size selection and purification. Using fastp trimming at Q25 and MiXCR clonotype assembly, TCRdb reanalyzed the public sequencing data and kept in-frame beta chains. Identical CDR3 protein sequences are pooled into one entry, listed with their most common genes and DNA. For this sample the table gives 600,000 to 650,000 distinct CDR3 sequences, of which about 20% were detected only once. Jointly, the top ten make up more than 5.5% of the sample. The sample consisted of peripheral blood. The receptors shown here come from a woman in her late teens or twenties with stable Graves' hyperthyroidism. Some clones in this sample may be carry-over from other donors' samples. Donor details come from another sample of the same person, matched by shared clones.

This chain links TRBV7-9 with TRBJ2-7; D not resolved. The CDR3 runs 13 residues. Trimming stripped 6 bases from V and 7 bases from J, with 16 bases between. Per germline, CDR1 SEHNR and CDR2 FQNEAQ (reference sequence). Here the CDR3 reads CASRFSGSNEQYF. The CDR3 DNA reads as TGTGCCAGCAGATTTTCCGGGTCCAATGAGCAGTACTTC. The full variable domain, with the rest looked up from reference TRBV7-9 and TRBJ2-7, is DTGVSQNPRHKITKRGQNVTFRCDPISEHNRLYWYRQTLGQGPEFLTYFQNEAQLEKSRLLSDRFSAERPKGSFSTLEIQRTEQGDSAMYLCASRFSGSNEQYFGPGTRLTVT.

Only a few counts were recorded for this clonotype. The chain uses TRBV11-2 and TRBJ2-3; tentative D call: TRBD1 (6 bases). Per the germline V gene, CDR1 is SGHAT and CDR2 is FQNNGV. The length of the CDR3 is 15 residues. The V end lost 5 bases, the J end lost 4 bases, and 16 bases lay between the germline ends. CDR3 coding DNA: TGTGCCAGCAGCGGAATGGGACAACGGTCAGATACGCAGTATTTT. The encoded protein is CASSGMGQRSDTQYF.

Many counts were recorded for this clonotype. V and J are TRBV9 and TRBJ1-2, with D possibly being TRBD1 (5 bases). Germline V lookup: CDR1 SGDLS, CDR2 YYNGEE. The CDR3 contains 13 residues. V was shortened by 0 bases and J by 2 bases, with 5 bases between the two germline ends. The CDR3 loop is CASSVEGNYGYTF. The DNA for the CDR3 is TGTGCCAGCAGCGTAGAGGGGAACTATGGCTACACCTTC.